This T cell receptor beta chain was found in a study of shared clonotypes between healthy human individuals. As concerns this clone: Its antigen is as yet unknown.

Method: immunoSEQ multiplex PCR; TCRdb's copy keeps in-frame clones and lacks some. The table has some 2,500,000 clones, approximately 90% seen once; the top ten hold around 0.4%. The study enrolled healthy HIV-negative adults without recent acute infections or vaccinations as donors. Germline V lookup: CDR1 MNHNY, CDR2 SVGAGI (reference sequence). Trimming took off 0 bases at V and 3 bases at J, with 3 bases between the two ends. There are 13 residues in the CDR3. Study conclusions and caveats: Shared across a handful of donors were around 4.7% of the naive CD4 clonotypes. A reduction in generation probabilities was seen for non-shared clonotypes relative to those shared by all four donors.

Sequencing used naive CD4+ T cells from PBMCs. Indicated subset: CD45RA+ positively selected. The receptor's source is a young man in good health. Some clones in this sample may be carry-over from other donors' samples. V and J are TRBV6-6 and TRBJ1-5; D call uncertain. The CDR3 bases are TGTGCCAGCAGTTACTCGTTCAATCAGCCCCAGCATTTT. Translated: CASSYSFNQPQHF.